A selection of T cell receptor beta chains follows, all from one sample in a study of shared clonotypes between healthy human individuals. Sequenced by immunoSEQ multiplex PCR; TCRdb stores in-frame clones only, minus some. In the table there are some 200,000 clones, 90% to 95% of which are singletons. Sequencing was performed on naive CD4+ T cells sorted from blood. The receptor source for this set is a woman in her 30s in good health. Each CDR3 is given with its conserved first and last residue. The D gene is left open where the match is weak. Where a row states a size, it is once, few, many or the class of an expanded clone; other rows omit it.

j_call | d_call | v_call | clone_size | cdr3_nt | cdr3_aa
TRBJ2-7 | . | TRBV11-1 | few | TGTGCCAGCAGACCGACGGGGCCGACGGGGGAGCAGTACTTC | CASRPTGPTGEQYF
TRBJ2-2 | . | TRBV6-1 | . | TGTGCCGGCAAAGCCGGCCTAGCCGTCACCGGGGAGCTGTTTTTT | CAGKAGLAVTGELFF
TRBJ2-7 | TRBD1 | TRBV5-1 | once | TGCGCCAGCAGCTTGAAGGGACAGGGGAGCTCCTACGAGCAGTACTTC | CASSLKGQGSSYEQYF
TRBJ1-4 | . | TRBV28 | . | TGTGCCAGCAGGACGACAGGCCGCGGCGAAAAACTGTTTTTT | CASRTTGRGEKLFF
TRBJ1-1 | . | TRBV6-5 | . | TGTGCCAGCAGTTCTCAGGGGTCTTCAACTGAAGCTTTCTTT | CASSSQGSSTEAFF
TRBJ1-3 | TRBD1 | TRBV19 | . | TGTGCCAGTACTTGGGACAAGGGGGCACGGGGAAACACCATATATTTT | CASTWDKGARGNTIYF
TRBJ1-2 | . | TRBV6-6 | . | TGTGCCAGCACCCAAGGGCAGGGCTCTTATGGCTACACCTTC | CASTQGQGSYGYTF
TRBJ2-7 | TRBD2 | TRBV15 | . | TGTGCCACCAGCAGATCCCCCCGGGGGGAGGGCGAGCAGTACTTC | CATSRSPRGEGEQYF
TRBJ1-1 | . | TRBV30 | . | TGTGCCTGGAGTGCGGCTGTTGGGGCCATGAACACTGAAGCTTTCTTT | CAWSAAVGAMNTEAFF
TRBJ1-1 | . | TRBV11-2 | . | TGTGCCAGCAGCTTCGTAGGGATGAGCACTGAAGCTTTCTTT | CASSFVGMSTEAFF
TRBJ1-6 | TRBD1 | TRBV2 | . | TGTGCCAGCAGAGGACAGGGTTCGTACAATTCACCCCTCCACTTT | CASRGQGSYNSPLHF
TRBJ1-3 | TRBD1 | TRBV5-4 | . | TGTGCCAGCAGCTGGAACCGGGACAGGGAAGGTGGAAACACCATATATTTT | CASSWNRDREGGNTIYF
TRBJ1-3 | . | TRBV6-6 | . | TGTGCCAGCAGTGCCTCTGGGTTGGCTGGAAACACCATATATTTT | CASSASGLAGNTIYF
TRBJ2-7 | TRBD1 | TRBV28 | . | TGTGCCAGCAGTCCGCACCCGGGACAGGGTATTTACGAGCAGTACTTC | CASSPHPGQGIYEQYF
TRBJ2-1 | . | TRBV9 | . | TGTGCCAGCAGCGCCAGATCTAGCGTCGGGAGCAATGAGCAGTTCTTC | CASSARSSVGSNEQFF
TRBJ1-4 | . | TRBV5-1 | . | TGCGCCAGCAGCCCCACAGGACTTAAACTGTTTTTT | CASSPTGLKLFF
TRBJ2-7 | TRBD1 | TRBV18 | . | TGTGCCAGCTCACCCGAGACAGGGTTCTCCTACGAGCAGTACTTC | CASSPETGFSYEQYF
TRBJ2-3 | . | TRBV28 | . | TGTGCCAGCAGTTTACCAGCTACAGATACGCAGTATTTT | CASSLPATDTQYF
TRBJ1-5 | . | TRBV28 | few | TGTGCCAGCAGTTACCCCCAGCATTTT | CASSYPQHF
TRBJ2-3 | TRBD2 | TRBV5-8 | . | TGTGCCAGCAGCTTGGTACTAGCGGGAGATTCCACAGATACGCAGTATTTT | CASSLVLAGDSTDTQYF
TRBJ2-1 | TRBD2 | TRBV6-1 | once | TGTGCCAGCAGTGGGAGCGGGAGTGCCCCAATTGGGCAGTTCTTC | CASSGSGSAPIGQFF
TRBJ2-1 | TRBD2 | TRBV4-1 | once | TGCGCCAGCAGCCAAGTAGGACGTACTAGCGGGGGGGATGAGCAGTTCTTC | CASSQVGRTSGGDEQFF
TRBJ1-5 | . | TRBV28 | . | TGTGCCAGCAGTACAGGTTACAATCAGCCCCAGCATTTT | CASSTGYNQPQHF
TRBJ1-2 | . | TRBV6-5 | . | TGTGCCAGCAGTCGGACGCCTCCTCTTCCTTATGGCTACACCTTC | CASSRTPPLPYGYTF
TRBJ1-5 | . | TRBV9 | . | TGTGCCAGCAGCGTAGAAGGGAATAGCAATCAGCCCCAGCATTTT | CASSVEGNSNQPQHF
TRBJ2-7 | . | TRBV28 | . | TGTGCCAGCAGTATACATCGACCGCCCTACGAGCAGTACTTC | CASSIHRPPYEQYF